The following is a T cell receptor beta chain sequence with its context. Roughly 0.45 to 1 ug RNA was reverse transcribed with random hexamers. Via MiXCR, TCRdb re-called the immunoSEQ multiplex PCR reads, giving one row per CDR3 protein. The table shows some 200,000 distinct CDR3 sequences, with 90% to 95% occurring only once. Germline CDR1 reads SGHTA; CDR2 reads FQGNSA. This CDR3 spans 15 amino acids. The V gene lost 6 bases and the J gene lost 3 bases, with 18 bases spanning the gap. This sample stems from a study of CD8 T cells in Susac syndrome. This chain connects TRBV7-2 to TRBJ2-7; weak D call: TRBD2 (5 bases). Sequenced material: CD4+ T cells from PBMCs. The source of this sequence is a human donor with Susac syndrome. CDR3 DNA: TGTGCCAGCAGACGCGGCGGGTTGTCCCGCTACGAGCAGTACTTC. It is translated as CASRRGGLSRYEQYF.